These T cell receptor beta chains were read from a single sample in a study of T cell responses to AZD1222 COVID-19 vaccine. Measured with immunoSEQ multiplex PCR; TCRdb has only the in-frame clones, and not every one. The data hold 150,000 or so clones, with 89% observed a single time. The sequencing used peripheral blood, collected on day 0 of AZD1222 vaccination. Every receptor here comes from an adult in good health. The CDR3 runs from the conserved cysteine through the conserved F or W. The D gene is left open where the match is weak. Where a row states a size, it is once, few, many or the class of an expanded clone; other rows omit it.

J	size	D	V	DNA	CDR3
TRBJ2-5	NA	NA	TRBV18	TGTGCCAGCTCATCTGGGGCCCAAGAGACCCAGTACTTC	CASSSGAQETQYF
TRBJ2-3	NA	NA	TRBV7-9	TGTGCCAGCAGCTTAGACCCTCTAAGGTCAGATACGCAGTATTTT	CASSLDPLRSDTQYF
TRBJ1-6	once	TRBD1	TRBV10-3	TGTGCCATCAGTGAGAGCAGGGGGGGCTCCTATAATTCACCCCTCCACTTT	CAISESRGGSYNSPLHF
TRBJ1-1	NA	NA	TRBV15	TGTGCCACCAGCCCCCCGAGGGACACTGAAGCTTTCTTT	CATSPPRDTEAFF
TRBJ2-3	NA	TRBD1	TRBV4-1	TGCGCCAGCAGCCAAGATTTGACAGGGTGGGTCGGCACAGATACGCAGTATTTT	CASSQDLTGWVGTDTQYF
TRBJ2-7	NA	TRBD1	TRBV27	TGTGCCAGCAGCGGGACAGGGCCCGCCTACGAGCAGTACTTC	CASSGTGPAYEQYF
TRBJ1-5	NA	TRBD1	TRBV18	TGTGCCAGCTCACCAACGGGACAGGGGATAGGTCAGCCCCAGCATTTT	CASSPTGQGIGQPQHF
TRBJ1-4	NA	NA	TRBV7-2	TGTGCCAGCAGCAGACAGATTAATAGTGAAAAACTGTTTTTT	CASSRQINSEKLFF
TRBJ1-2	NA	TRBD1	TRBV18	TGTGCCAGCGAGGACAGGGCCTACTATGGCTACACCTTC	CASEDRAYYGYTF
TRBJ1-5	NA	NA	TRBV12-5	TGTGCTAGTGGGGGGGGACAGCCCCAGCATTTT	CASGGGQPQHF
TRBJ2-2	NA	NA	TRBV11-2	TGTGCCAGCAGCTTAGGCTCGAATAGGAACACCGGGGAGCTGTTTTTT	CASSLGSNRNTGELFF
TRBJ1-5	NA	NA	TRBV30	TGTGCCTGGAGCACCGGGAGACTCAATCAGCCCCAGCATTTT	CAWSTGRLNQPQHF
TRBJ2-2	NA	TRBD2	TRBV7-2	TGTGCCAGCAGCCGGGGGACTAGCGGGGCGAACACCGGGGAGCTGTTTTTT	CASSRGTSGANTGELFF
TRBJ1-6	once	NA	TRBV18	TGTGCCAGCTCATTTGCGACCAATTCACCCCTCCACTTT	CASSFATNSPLHF
TRBJ1-2	once	NA	TRBV6-5	TGTGCCAGCGGAGGACGGGGTGGCTATGGCTACACCTTC	CASGGRGGYGYTF
TRBJ1-2	NA	NA	TRBV4-2	TGTGCCAGCAGCCAAGAAGGTCTTAAGGGGGACTATGGCTACACCTTC	CASSQEGLKGDYGYTF
TRBJ2-1	NA	NA	TRBV18	TGTGCCAGCTCACCACCAATTGTACCTTTGGACAATGAGCAGTTCTTC	CASSPPIVPLDNEQFF
TRBJ1-5	once	NA	TRBV27	TGTGCCAGCAGTTTAACGCCCCTCCTGACACCCAATCAGCCCCAGCATTTT	CASSLTPLLTPNQPQHF
TRBJ1-1	NA	TRBD1	TRBV27	TGTGCCAGCAGATTCCGGACAGGGGGCGAGGAGAACACTGAAGCTTTCTTT	CASRFRTGGEENTEAFF
TRBJ2-5	NA	TRBD2	TRBV6-5	TGTGCCAGCTCCGGGCGCGGGGGGTTGGAGACCCAGTACTTC	CASSGRGGLETQYF
TRBJ1-1	NA	NA	TRBV5-1	TGCGCCAGCAGCCCCATGACAGGCACGGACACTGAAGCTTTCTTT	CASSPMTGTDTEAFF
TRBJ2-3	NA	NA	TRBV12-5	TGTGCTAGTGTAATGTGGATGGGCGGGGGCCGCACAGATACGCAGTATTTT	CASVMWMGGGRTDTQYF
TRBJ2-7	NA	TRBD2	TRBV7-2	TGTGCCAGCAGCGTTAGCGGGGGTTCCTACGAGCAGTACTTC	CASSVSGGSYEQYF
TRBJ1-1	NA	TRBD1	TRBV7-2	TGTGCCAGCAGCATAGACAGGGGAGGGACTGAAGCTTTCTTT	CASSIDRGGTEAFF
TRBJ1-4	NA	NA	TRBV19	TGTGCCAGTAGTATGGTCTTTCAGGAAAAACTGTTTTTT	CASSMVFQEKLFF
TRBJ2-5	NA	TRBD2	TRBV5-4	TGTGCCAGCAGCAGCGGGGGGGCAAACTCAGAGACCCAGTACTTC	CASSSGGANSETQYF
TRBJ2-5	NA	NA	TRBV7-8	TGTGCCTCAAAAGCAGGAGGGGGGGAGACCCAGTACTTC	CASKAGGGETQYF
TRBJ2-7	NA	NA	TRBV15	TGTGCCACCAGCAGAGCGGCAGGGGATCGCGAGCAGTACTTC	CATSRAAGDREQYF
TRBJ1-4	NA	TRBD1	TRBV18	TGTGCCAGCTCACCACGGACAGGGGGTGCCTCAACTAATGAAAAACTGTTTTTT	CASSPRTGGASTNEKLFF
TRBJ1-2	NA	NA	TRBV5-4	TGTGCCAGCAGCTTGGCCCTTGACACAGGGGGCTACACCTTC	CASSLALDTGGYTF